This TCR beta chain was obtained from a study of blood T cell repertoires in COVID-19. The overall study: COVID-19 samples, acute and convalescent, were from the United States, Italy and Spain. T cells, B-cell-depleted T cells, or PBMCs provided the cDNA or gDNA that served as material.

V lost 6 bases and J 10 bases, leaving 21 bases between the germline ends. This CDR3 is 14 amino acids long. Germline V gene lookup returns CDR1 KGHSH and CDR2 LQKENI. The authors' processing: Nucleated cell counts were estimated from reference gene primer amplification. Produced via immunoSEQ multiplex PCR; TCRdb's table is partial and in-frame only. The D gene and trimming were derived from the DNA, and the V and J assignments and clone size from that table. Here the sample spans around 200,000 clones, 80% to 90% being singletons. The sequence derives from a man aged 60-69 years who had recovered from COVID-19. The sample consisted of peripheral blood. The chain employs TRBV18 and TRBJ1-2, with D tentatively TRBD1 (6 bases). This CDR3 reads CASSARGFPNDYTF. CDR3 coding DNA: TGTGCCAGCTCGGCCAGGGGATTCCCCAACGACTACACCTTC.